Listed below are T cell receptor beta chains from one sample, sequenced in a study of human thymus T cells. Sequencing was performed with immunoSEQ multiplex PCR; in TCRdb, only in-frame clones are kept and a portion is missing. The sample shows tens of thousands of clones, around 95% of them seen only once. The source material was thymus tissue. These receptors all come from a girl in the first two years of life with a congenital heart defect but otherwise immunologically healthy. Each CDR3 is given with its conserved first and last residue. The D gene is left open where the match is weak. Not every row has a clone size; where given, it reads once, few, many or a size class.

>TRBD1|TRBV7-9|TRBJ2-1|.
CASTPRGQGEGEQFF
TGTGCCAGCACTCCAAGGGGACAGGGGGAGGGTGAGCAGTTCTTC
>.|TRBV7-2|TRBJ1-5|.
CASSADNSGNQPQHF
TGTGCCAGCAGCGCGGACAACTCTGGCAATCAGCCCCAGCATTTT
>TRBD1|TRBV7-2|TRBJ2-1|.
CASSLDLRDRNYNEQFF
TGTGCCAGCAGCTTAGATCTCCGGGACAGAAATTACAATGAGCAGTTCTTC
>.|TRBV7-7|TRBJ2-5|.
CASSFWQQETQYF
TGTGCCAGCAGCTTTTGGCAGCAAGAGACCCAGTACTTC
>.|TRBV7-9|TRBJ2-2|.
CASSSSRELFF
TGTGCCAGCAGCTCTTCCCGGGAGCTGTTTTTT
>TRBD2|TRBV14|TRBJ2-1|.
CASSQDKRGNNEQFF
TGTGCCAGCAGCCAAGATAAGCGGGGGAACAATGAGCAGTTCTTC
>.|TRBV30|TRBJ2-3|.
CAWSSGWRGHTQYF
TGTGCCTGGTCATCGGGGTGGCGGGGGCATACGCAGTATTTT
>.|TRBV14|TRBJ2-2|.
CASSQERSGELFF
TGTGCCAGCAGCCAAGAACGCTCCGGGGAGCTGTTTTTT
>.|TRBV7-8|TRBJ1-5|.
CASSLRMEGEQSQPQHF
TGTGCCAGCAGCTTACGAATGGAAGGGGAACAGAGTCAGCCCCAGCATTTT
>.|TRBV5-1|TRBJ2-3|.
CASSLMVRGGTDTQYF
TGCGCCAGCAGCTTGATGGTCAGGGGGGGCACAGATACGCAGTATTTT
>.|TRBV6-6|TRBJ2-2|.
CASSYWRGELFF
TGTGCCAGCAGTTACTGGCGCGGGGAGCTGTTTTTT
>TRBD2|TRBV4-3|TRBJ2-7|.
CASSQDLPPAGEEDEQYF
TGCGCCAGCAGCCAAGACCTCCCTCCAGCGGGAGAAGAGGACGAGCAGTACTTC
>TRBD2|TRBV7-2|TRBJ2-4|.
CASSSNVSREGAKNIQYF
TGTGCCAGCAGCTCAAATGTCTCGAGGGAGGGGGCCAAAAACATTCAGTACTTC
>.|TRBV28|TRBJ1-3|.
CASSLRRGNSGNTIYF
TGTGCCAGCAGTTTGCGGAGAGGAAACTCTGGAAACACCATATATTTT
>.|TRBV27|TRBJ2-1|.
CASSLFGGQPLNEQFF
TGTGCCAGCAGTTTATTCGGCGGGCAGCCCCTCAATGAGCAGTTCTTC
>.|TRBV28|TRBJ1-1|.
CASSSPEAHPYTEAFF
TGTGCCAGCAGTTCTCCTGAGGCCCATCCTTACACTGAAGCTTTCTTT
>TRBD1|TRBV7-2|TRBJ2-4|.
CASSLVTGGLGNIQYF
TGTGCCAGCAGCTTGGTGACAGGGGGCTTAGGAAACATTCAGTACTTC
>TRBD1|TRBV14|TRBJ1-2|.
CASSQDRGQGGNGYTF
TGTGCCAGCAGCCAAGATCGCGGACAGGGGGGTAATGGCTACACCTTC
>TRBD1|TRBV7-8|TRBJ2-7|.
CASSRQGLSYEQYF
TGTGCCAGCAGCCGACAGGGCCTCTCCTACGAGCAGTACTTC
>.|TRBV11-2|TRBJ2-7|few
CASSLARRPYEQYF
TGTGCCAGCAGCTTAGCCCGAAGGCCCTACGAGCAGTACTTC
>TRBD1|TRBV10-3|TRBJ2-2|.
CAISERGQVFTGELFF
TGTGCCATCAGTGAGCGAGGACAGGTTTTCACCGGGGAGCTGTTTTTT
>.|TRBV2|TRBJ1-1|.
CASSEKRGVRAFF
TGTGCCAGCAGTGAGAAACGGGGTGTTCGAGCTTTCTTT
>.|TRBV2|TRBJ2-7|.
CASSESSAAGRQYF
TGTGCCAGCAGTGAATCCTCGGCCGCCGGCCGGCAGTACTTC
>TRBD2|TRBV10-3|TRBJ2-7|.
CAISESIASGPYEQYF
TGTGCCATCAGTGAGTCGATCGCTAGCGGGCCATACGAGCAGTACTTC
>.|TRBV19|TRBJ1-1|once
CASRGSTASGGAFF
TGTGCCAGTAGGGGGTCGACAGCTTCAGGAGGAGCTTTCTTT
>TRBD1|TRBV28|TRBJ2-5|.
CASSPGTGDIQETQYF
TGTGCCAGCAGTCCCGGGACAGGGGATATCCAAGAGACCCAGTACTTC
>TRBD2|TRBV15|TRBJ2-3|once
CATSRASGRRTDTQYF
TGTGCCACCAGCAGAGCTAGCGGGAGACGCACAGATACGCAGTATTTT
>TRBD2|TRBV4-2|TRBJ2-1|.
CASSQGESGRLVREQFF
TGTGCCAGCAGCCAAGGGGAAAGCGGGAGGTTAGTCCGTGAGCAGTTCTTC
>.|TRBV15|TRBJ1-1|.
CATARGTEAFF
TGTGCCACCGCGCGCGGGACTGAAGCTTTCTTT
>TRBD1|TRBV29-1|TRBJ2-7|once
CSVLDSGTGRPYEQYF
TGCAGCGTTCTCGACTCCGGGACAGGGCGACCCTACGAGCAGTACTTC
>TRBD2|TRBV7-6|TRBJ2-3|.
CASSSLTSESDTQYF
TGTGCCAGCAGCTCACTGACTAGCGAATCAGATACGCAGTATTTT
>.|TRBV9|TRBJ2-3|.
CASSAEAVTDTQYF
TGTGCCAGCAGCGCGGAGGCAGTCACAGATACGCAGTATTTT
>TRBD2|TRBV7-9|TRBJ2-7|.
CASSPEAGANEQYF
TGTGCCAGCAGCCCTGAAGCGGGAGCCAACGAGCAGTACTTC
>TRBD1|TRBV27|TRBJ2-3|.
CASSSPGQGRTDTQYF
TGTGCCAGCAGTTCGCCGGGACAGGGGCGCACAGATACGCAGTATTTT
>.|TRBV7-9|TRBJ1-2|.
CASSLWPRNYGYTF
TGTGCCAGCAGCTTATGGCCCCGGAACTATGGCTACACCTTC
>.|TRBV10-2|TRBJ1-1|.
CASSHRPQNTEAFF
TGCGCCAGCAGTCACAGACCCCAGAACACTGAAGCTTTCTTT
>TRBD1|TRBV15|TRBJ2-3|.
CATSTQYRDRGLTDTQYF
TGTGCCACCAGCACACAATACCGGGACAGGGGACTCACAGATACGCAGTATTTT
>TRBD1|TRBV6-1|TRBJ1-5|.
CASSEEGAHQPQHF
TGTGCCAGCAGTGAAGAGGGGGCGCATCAGCCCCAGCATTTT
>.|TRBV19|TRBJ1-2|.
CASRKEAGALLNYGYTF
TGTGCCAGTAGAAAAGAAGCAGGGGCCCTGTTAAACTATGGCTACACCTTC
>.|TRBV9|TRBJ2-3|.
CASSVSGTSTDTQYF
TGTGCCAGCAGCGTCTCAGGGACTAGCACAGATACGCAGTATTTT
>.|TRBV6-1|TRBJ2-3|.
CASSVRGDTQYF
TGTGCCAGCAGTGTACGAGGCGATACGCAGTATTTT
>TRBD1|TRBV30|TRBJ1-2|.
CASGGSGQNYGYTF
TGTGCCTCAGGGGGCTCGGGACAGAACTATGGCTACACCTTC
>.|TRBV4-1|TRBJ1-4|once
CASSQARVANEKLFF
TGCGCCAGCAGCCAAGCCCGGGTGGCTAATGAAAAACTGTTTTTT
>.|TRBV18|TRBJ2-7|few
CASAKKTREQYF
TGTGCCAGCGCGAAGAAGACGCGTGAGCAGTACTTC
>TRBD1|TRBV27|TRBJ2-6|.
CATGQGASGANVLTF
TGTGCCACGGGACAGGGGGCGTCAGGGGCCAACGTCCTGACTTTC
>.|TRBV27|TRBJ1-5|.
CASSSTPKVNQPQHF
TGTGCCAGCAGTTCGACACCGAAGGTCAATCAGCCCCAGCATTTT
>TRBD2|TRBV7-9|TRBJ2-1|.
CASSLEPTSGSLSNEQFF
TGTGCCAGCAGCTTAGAGCCCACTAGCGGGAGTTTATCCAATGAGCAGTTCTTC
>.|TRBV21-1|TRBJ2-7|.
CASSKGTGASSYEQYF
TGTGCCAGCAGCAAAGGAACCGGCGCTAGTTCCTACGAGCAGTACTTC
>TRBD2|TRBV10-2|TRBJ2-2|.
CASTQPGLAGAPGELFF
TGCGCCAGCACTCAACCGGGGCTAGCGGGAGCCCCCGGGGAGCTGTTTTTT
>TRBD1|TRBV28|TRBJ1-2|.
CASSYGQGADYGYTF
TGTGCCAGCAGTTACGGGCAGGGGGCAGACTATGGCTACACCTTC
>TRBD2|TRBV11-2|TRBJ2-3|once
CASRSPTSGADTQYF
TGTGCCAGTCGATCACCGACTAGCGGGGCAGATACGCAGTATTTT
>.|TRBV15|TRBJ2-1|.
CATSREGRGTYNEQFF
TGTGCCACCAGCAGAGAGGGCAGGGGTACCTACAATGAGCAGTTCTTC
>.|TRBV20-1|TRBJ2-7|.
CSASSPEQYF
TGCAGTGCTAGCTCTCCTGAGCAGTACTTC
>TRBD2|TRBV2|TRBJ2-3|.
CASSPGLAGEQDTQYF
TGTGCCAGCAGCCCGGGACTAGCGGGAGAGCAAGATACGCAGTATTTT
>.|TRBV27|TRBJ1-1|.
CASSLEETEAFF
TGTGCCAGCAGTTTGGAAGAAACTGAAGCTTTCTTT
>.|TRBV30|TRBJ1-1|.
CAWSVLPRRDTEAFF
TGTGCCTGGAGTGTACTGCCGAGGCGGGACACTGAAGCTTTCTTT
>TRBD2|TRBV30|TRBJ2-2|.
CAWKARLAANTGELFF
TGTGCCTGGAAGGCCCGTCTAGCGGCGAACACCGGGGAGCTGTTTTTT
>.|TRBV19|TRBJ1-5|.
CASNNWVDLFQPQHF
TGTGCCAGTAATAATTGGGTGGACCTCTTTCAGCCCCAGCATTTT